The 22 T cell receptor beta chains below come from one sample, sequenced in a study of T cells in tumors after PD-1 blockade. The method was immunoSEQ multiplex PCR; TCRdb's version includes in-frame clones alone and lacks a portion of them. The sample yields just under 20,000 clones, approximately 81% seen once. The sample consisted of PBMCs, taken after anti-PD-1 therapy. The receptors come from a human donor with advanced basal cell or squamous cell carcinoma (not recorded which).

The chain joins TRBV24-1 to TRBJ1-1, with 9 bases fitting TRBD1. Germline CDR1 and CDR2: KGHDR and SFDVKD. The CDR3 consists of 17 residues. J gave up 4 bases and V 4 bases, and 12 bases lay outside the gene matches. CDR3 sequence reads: CATSEDGTGNEATEAFF. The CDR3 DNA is TGTGCCACCAGTGAAGACGGGACAGGGAATGAGGCCACTGAAGCTTTCTTT.

The CDR3 DNA follows: TGTGCCAGCAGTAGGGGCGACTCTGGGGCCAACGTCCTGACTTTC. It specifies CASSRGDSGANVLTF. The chain employs TRBV28 and TRBJ2-6, with D tentatively TRBD1 (5 bases). The germline V gene has CDR1 MDHEN and CDR2 SYDVKM. The CDR3 consists of 15 residues. V lost 5 bases and J 0 bases, leaving 8 bases between the germline ends.

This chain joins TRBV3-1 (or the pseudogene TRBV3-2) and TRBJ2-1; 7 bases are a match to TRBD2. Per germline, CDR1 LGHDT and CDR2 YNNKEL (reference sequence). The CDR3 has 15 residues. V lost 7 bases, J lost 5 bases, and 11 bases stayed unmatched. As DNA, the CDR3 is TGTGCCAGCACCATAGGACTAGTGGGAAACAATGAGCAGTTCTTC. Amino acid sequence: CASTIGLVGNNEQFF.

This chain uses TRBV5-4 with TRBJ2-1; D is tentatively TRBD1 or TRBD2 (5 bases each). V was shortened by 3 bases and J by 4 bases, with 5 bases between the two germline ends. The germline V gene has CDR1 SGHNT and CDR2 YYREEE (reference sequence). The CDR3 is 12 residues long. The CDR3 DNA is TGTGCCAGCAGCTGGGGGTACAATGAGCAGTTCTTC. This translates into CASSWGYNEQFF.

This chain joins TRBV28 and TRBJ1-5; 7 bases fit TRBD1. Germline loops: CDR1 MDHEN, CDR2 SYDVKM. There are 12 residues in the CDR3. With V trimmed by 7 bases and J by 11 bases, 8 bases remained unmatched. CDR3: CASTGPRGTQHF. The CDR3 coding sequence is TGTGCCAGCACTGGGCCCAGGGGGACCCAGCATTTT.

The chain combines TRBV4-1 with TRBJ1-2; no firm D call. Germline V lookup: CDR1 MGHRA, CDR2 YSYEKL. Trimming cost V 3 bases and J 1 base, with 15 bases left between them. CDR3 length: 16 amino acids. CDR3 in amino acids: CASSHTIRRDNYGYTF. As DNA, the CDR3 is TGCGCCAGCAGCCATACCATCAGGAGAGATAACTATGGCTACACCTTC.

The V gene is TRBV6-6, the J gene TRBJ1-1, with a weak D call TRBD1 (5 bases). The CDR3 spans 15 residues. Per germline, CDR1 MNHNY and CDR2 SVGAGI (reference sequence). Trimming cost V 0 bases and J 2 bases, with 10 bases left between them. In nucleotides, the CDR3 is TGTGCCAGCAGTTACTCGGGGGTTGGAAACACTGAAGCTTTCTTT. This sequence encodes CASSYSGVGNTEAFF.

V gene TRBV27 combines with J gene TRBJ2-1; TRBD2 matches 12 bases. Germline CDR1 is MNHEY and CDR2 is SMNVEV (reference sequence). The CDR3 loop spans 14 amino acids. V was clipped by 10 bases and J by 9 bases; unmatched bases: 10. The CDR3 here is CATTTSGSVSEQFF. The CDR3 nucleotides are TGTGCCACTACGACTAGCGGGAGTGTAAGTGAGCAGTTCTTC.

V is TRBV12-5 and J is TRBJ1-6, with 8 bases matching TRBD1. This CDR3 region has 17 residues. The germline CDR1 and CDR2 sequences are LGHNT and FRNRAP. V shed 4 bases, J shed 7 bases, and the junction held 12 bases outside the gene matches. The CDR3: CASGSPAGQGANSPLHF. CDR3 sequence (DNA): TGTGCTAGTGGTTCACCGGCCGGACAGGGAGCAAATTCACCCCTCCACTTT.

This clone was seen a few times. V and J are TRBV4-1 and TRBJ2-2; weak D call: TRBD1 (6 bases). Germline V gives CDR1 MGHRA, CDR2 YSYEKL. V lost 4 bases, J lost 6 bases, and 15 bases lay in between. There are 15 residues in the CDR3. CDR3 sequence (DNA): TGCGCCAGCAGCCCACAGGGATTCAGTGCCGGGGAGCTGTTTTTT. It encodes CASSPQGFSAGELFF.

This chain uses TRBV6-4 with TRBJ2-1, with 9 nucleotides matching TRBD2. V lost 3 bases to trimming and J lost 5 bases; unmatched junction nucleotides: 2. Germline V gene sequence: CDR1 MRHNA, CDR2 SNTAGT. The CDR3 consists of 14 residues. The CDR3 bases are TGTGCCAGCAGTGAGCTAGCGGGACACAATGAGCAGTTCTTC. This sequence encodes CASSELAGHNEQFF.

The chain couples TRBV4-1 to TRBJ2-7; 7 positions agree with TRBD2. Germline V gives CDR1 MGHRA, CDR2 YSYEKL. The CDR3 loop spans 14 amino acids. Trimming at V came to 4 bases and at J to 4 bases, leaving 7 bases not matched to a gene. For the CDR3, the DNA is TGCGCCAGCAGCCCCGGGACTACAACATACGAGCAGTACTTC. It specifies CASSPGTTTYEQYF.

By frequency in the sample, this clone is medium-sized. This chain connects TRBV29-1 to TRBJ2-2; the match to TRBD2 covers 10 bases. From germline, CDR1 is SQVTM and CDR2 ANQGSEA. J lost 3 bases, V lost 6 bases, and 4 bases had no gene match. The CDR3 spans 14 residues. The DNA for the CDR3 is TGCAGCGTAGCTAGCGGGAGTGACACCGGGGAGCTGTTTTTT. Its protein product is CSVASGSDTGELFF.

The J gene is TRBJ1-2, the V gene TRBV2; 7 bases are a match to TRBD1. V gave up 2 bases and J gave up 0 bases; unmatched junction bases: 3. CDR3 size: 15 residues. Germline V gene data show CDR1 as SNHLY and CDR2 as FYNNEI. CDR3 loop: CASSERTGANYGYTF. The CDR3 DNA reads TGTGCCAGCAGTGAACGGACAGGAGCTAACTATGGCTACACCTTC. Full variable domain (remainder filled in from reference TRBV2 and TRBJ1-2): EPEVTQTPSHQVTQMGQEVILRCVPISNHLYFYWYRQILGQKVEFLVSFYNNEISEKSEIFDDQFSVERPDGSNFTLKIRSTKLEDSAMYFCASSERTGANYGYTFGSGTRLTVV.

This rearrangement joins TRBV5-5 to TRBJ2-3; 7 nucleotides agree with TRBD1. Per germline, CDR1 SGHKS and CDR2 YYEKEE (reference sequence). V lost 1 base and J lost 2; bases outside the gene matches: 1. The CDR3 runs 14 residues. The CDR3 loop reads CASSLTGDTDTQYF. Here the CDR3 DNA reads TGTGCCAGCAGCTTGACAGGGGACACAGATACGCAGTATTTT.

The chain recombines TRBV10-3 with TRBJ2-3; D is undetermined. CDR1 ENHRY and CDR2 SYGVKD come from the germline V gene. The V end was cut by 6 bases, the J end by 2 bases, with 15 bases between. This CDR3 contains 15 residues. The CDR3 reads CAIRLGRTYTDTQYF. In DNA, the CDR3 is TGTGCCATCAGGTTGGGAAGGACCTACACAGATACGCAGTATTTT.

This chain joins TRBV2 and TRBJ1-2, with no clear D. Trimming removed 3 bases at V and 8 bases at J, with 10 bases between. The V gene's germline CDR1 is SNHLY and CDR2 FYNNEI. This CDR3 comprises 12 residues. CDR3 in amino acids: CASSEAGAGYTF. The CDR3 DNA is TGTGCCAGCAGTGAGGCCGGCGCCGGCTACACCTTC.

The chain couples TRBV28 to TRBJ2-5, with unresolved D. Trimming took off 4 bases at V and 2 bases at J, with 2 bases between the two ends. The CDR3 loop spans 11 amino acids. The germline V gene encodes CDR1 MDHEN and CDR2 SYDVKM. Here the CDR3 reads CASSYQETQYF. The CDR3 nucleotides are TGTGCCAGCAGTTATCAAGAGACCCAGTACTTC.

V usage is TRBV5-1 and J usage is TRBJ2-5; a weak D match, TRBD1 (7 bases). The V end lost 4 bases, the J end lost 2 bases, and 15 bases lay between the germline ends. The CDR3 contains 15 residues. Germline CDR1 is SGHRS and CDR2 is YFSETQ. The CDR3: CASSLRDSSQETQYF. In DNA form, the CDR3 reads TGCGCCAGCAGCCTGCGGGACAGTAGTCAAGAGACCCAGTACTTC.

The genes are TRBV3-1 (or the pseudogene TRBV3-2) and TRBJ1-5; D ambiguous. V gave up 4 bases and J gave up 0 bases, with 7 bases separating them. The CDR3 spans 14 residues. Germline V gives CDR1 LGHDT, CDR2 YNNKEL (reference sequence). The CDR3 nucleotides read TGTGCCAGCAGCCGAGGGAATAGCAATCAGCCCCAGCATTTT. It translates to CASSRGNSNQPQHF.

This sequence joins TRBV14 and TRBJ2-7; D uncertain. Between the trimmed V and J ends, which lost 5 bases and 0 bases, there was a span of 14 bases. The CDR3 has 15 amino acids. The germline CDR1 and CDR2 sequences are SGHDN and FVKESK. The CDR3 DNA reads TGTGCCAGCAGCTCGATACACACAGACTCCTACGAGCAGTACTTC. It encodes CASSSIHTDSYEQYF.

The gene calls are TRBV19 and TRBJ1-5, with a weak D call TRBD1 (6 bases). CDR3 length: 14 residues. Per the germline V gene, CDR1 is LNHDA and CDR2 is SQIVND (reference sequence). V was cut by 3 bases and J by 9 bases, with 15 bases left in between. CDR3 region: CASSIGLGGPPQHF. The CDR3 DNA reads TGTGCCAGTAGTATTGGTCTGGGGGGGCCGCCCCAGCATTTT.